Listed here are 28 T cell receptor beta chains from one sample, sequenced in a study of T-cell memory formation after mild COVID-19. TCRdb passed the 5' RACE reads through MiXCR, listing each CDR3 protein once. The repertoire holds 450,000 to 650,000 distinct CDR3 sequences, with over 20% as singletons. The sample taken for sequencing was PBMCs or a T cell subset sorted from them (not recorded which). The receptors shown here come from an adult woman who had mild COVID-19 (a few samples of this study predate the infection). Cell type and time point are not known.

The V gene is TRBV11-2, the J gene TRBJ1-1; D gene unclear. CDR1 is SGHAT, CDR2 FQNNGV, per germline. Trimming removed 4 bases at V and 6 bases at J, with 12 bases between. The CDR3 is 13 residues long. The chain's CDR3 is CASSSFYEPEAFF. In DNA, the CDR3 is TGTGCCAGCAGCTCCTTTTATGAGCCTGAAGCTTTCTTT.

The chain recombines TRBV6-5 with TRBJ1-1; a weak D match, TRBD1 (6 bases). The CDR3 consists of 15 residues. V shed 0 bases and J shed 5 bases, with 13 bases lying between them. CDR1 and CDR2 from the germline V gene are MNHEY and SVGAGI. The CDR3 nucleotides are TGTGCCAGCAGTTACTCAGCGACAGGTCCAACTGAAGCTTTCTTT. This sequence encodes CASSYSATGPTEAFF.

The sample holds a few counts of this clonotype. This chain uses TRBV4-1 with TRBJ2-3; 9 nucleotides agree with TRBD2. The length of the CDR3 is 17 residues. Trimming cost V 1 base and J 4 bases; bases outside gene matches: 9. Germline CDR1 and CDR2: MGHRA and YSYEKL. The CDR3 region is CASSQVGRAGGPDTQYF. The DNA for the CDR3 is TGCGCCAGCAGCCAAGTAGGACGAGCGGGGGGACCAGATACGCAGTATTTT.

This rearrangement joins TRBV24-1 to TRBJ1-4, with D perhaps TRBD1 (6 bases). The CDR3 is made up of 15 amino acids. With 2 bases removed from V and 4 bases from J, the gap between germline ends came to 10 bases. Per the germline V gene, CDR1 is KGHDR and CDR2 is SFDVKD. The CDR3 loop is CATSDSRGVNEKLFF. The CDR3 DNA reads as TGTGCCACCAGTGATTCCAGGGGTGTTAATGAAAAACTGTTTTTT.

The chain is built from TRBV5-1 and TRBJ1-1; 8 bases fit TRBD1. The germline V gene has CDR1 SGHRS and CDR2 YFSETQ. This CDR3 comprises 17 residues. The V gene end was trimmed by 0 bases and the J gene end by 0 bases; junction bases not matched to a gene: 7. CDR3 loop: CASSLGQGRSMNTEAFF. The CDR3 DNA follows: TGCGCCAGCAGCTTGGGACAGGGGCGTTCTATGAACACTGAAGCTTTCTTT.

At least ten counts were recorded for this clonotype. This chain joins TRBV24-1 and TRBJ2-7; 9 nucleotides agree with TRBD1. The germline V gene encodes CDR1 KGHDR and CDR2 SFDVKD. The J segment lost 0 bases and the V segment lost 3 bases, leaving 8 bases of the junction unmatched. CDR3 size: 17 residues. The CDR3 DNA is TGTGCCACCAGTGATGCGGCCGGGACAGGGAGCTCCTACGAGCAGTACTTC. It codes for CATSDAAGTGSSYEQYF.

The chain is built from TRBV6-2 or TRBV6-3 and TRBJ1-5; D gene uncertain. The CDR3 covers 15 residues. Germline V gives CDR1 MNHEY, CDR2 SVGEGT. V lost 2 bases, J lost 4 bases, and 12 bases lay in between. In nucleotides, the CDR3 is TGTGCCAGCAGTTACCCTCCGGACCGTAATCAGCCCCAGCATTTT. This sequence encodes CASSYPPDRNQPQHF.

CDR3 sequence: CASSLQLGFQSEAFF. The CDR3 nucleotides are TGTGCCAGCAGCTTGCAGTTAGGGTTTCAATCTGAAGCTTTCTTT. The chain is built from TRBV5-5 and TRBJ1-1; D is unclear. CDR1 and CDR2 from the germline V gene are SGHKS and YYEKEE (reference sequence). Trimming took 1 base from V and 6 from J, leaving 16 bases between them. The CDR3 is 15 residues long.

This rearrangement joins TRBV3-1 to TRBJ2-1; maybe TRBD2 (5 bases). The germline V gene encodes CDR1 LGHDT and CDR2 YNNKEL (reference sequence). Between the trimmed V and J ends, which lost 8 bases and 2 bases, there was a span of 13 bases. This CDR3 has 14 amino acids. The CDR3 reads CASAVKGAYNEQFF. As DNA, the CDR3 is TGTGCCAGCGCCGTGAAGGGAGCCTACAATGAGCAGTTCTTC.

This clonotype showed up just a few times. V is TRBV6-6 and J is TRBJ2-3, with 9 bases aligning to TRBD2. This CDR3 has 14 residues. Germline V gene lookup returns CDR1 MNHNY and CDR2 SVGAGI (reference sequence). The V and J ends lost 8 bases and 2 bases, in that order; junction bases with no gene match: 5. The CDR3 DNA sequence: TGTGCCAGCCACCTAGCGGGGCACACAGATACGCAGTATTTT. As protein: CASHLAGHTDTQYF.

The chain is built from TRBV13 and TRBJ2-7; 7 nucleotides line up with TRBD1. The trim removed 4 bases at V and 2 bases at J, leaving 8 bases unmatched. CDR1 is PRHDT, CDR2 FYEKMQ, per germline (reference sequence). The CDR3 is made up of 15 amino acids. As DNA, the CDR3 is TGTGCCAGCAGCTCCAGACAGGGCACCCCCTACGAGCAGTACTTC. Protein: CASSSRQGTPYEQYF.

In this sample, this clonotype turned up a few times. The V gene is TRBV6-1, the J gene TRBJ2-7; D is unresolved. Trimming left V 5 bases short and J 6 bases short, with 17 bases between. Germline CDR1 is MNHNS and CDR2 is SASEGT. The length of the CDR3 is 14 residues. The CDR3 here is CASSRILASSEQYF. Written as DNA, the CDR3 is TGTGCCAGCAGTAGGATTCTCGCGTCGTCCGAGCAGTACTTC.

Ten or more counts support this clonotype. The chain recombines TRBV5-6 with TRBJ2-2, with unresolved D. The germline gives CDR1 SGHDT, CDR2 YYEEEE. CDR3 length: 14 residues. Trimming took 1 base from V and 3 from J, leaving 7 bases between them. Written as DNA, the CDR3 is TGTGCCAGCAGCTTGTTGGAGTACACCGGGGAGCTGTTTTTT. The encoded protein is CASSLLEYTGELFF.

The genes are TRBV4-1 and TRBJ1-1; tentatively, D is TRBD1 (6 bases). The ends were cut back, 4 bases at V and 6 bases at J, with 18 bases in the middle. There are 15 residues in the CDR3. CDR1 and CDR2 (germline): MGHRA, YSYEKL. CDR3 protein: CASSRLTQGGAEAFF. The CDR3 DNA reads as TGCGCCAGCAGCCGACTTACCCAAGGGGGGGCTGAAGCTTTCTTT.

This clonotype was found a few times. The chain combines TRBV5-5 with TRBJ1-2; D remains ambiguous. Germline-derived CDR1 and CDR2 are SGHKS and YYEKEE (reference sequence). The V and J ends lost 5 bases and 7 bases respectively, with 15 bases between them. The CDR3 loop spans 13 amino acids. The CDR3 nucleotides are TGTGCCAGCAGGGTCGAGCCTGCGGGTGGCTACACCTTC. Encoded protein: CASRVEPAGGYTF.

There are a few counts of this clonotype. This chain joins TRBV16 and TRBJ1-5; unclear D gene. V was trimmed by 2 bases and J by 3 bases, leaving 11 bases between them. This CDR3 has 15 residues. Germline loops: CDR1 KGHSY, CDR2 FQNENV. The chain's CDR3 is CASSQPDGNNQPQHF. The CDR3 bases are TGTGCCAGCAGCCAACCGGACGGAAACAATCAGCCCCAGCATTTT.

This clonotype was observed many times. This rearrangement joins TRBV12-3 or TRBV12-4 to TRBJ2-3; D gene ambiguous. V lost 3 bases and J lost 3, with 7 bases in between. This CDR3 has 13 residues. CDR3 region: CASSLTVTDTQYF. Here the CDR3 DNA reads TGTGCCAGCAGTTTGACTGTTACAGATACGCAGTATTTT.

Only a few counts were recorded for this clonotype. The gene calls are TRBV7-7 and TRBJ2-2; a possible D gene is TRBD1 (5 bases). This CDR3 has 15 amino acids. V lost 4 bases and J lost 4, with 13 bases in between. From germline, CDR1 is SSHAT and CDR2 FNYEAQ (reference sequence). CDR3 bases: TGTGCCAGCAGCTCAGGACACTTGTTCACCGGGGAGCTGTTTTTT. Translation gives CASSSGHLFTGELFF.

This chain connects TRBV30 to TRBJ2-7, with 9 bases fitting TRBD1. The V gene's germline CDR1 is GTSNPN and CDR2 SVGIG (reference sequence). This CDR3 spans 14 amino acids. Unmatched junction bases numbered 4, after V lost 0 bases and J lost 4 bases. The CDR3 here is CAWSVDGTGYEQYF. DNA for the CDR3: TGTGCCTGGAGTGTTGACGGGACAGGGTACGAGCAGTACTTC.

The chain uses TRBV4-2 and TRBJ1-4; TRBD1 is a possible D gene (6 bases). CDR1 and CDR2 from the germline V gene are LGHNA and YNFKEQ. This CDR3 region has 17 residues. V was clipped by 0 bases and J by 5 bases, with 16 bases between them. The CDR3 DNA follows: TGTGCCAGCAGCCAAGAAGGGTTGGGGGCCTTGAATGAAAAACTGTTTTTT. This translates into CASSQEGLGALNEKLFF.

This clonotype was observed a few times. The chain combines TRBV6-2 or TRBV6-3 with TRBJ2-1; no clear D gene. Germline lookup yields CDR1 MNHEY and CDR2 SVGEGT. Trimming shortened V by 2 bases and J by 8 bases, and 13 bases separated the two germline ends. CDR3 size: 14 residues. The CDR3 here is CASSYNAGWDEQFF. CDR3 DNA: TGTGCCAGCAGTTACAACGCTGGGTGGGATGAGCAGTTCTTC.

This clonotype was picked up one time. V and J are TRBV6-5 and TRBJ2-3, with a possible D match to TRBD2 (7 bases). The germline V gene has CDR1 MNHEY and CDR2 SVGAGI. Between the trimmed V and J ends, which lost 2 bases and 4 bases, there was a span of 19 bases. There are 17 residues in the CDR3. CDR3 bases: TGTGCCAGCAGTTACACCCCGCTGGGGGGGGCGTCAGATACGCAGTATTTT. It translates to CASSYTPLGGASDTQYF.

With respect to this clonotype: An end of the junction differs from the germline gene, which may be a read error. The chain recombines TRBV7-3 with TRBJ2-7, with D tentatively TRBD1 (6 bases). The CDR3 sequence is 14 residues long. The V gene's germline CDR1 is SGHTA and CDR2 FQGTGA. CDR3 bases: TGTGTCAGCAGCTTAACCCCGGACAGCTACGAGCAGTACTTC. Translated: CVSSLTPDSYEQYF.

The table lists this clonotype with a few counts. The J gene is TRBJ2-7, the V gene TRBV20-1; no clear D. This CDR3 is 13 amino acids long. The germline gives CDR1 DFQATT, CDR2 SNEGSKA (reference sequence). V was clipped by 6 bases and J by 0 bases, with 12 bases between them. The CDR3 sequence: CSARPGFSYEQYF. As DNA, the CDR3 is TGCAGTGCCCGCCCCGGGTTCTCCTACGAGCAGTACTTC.

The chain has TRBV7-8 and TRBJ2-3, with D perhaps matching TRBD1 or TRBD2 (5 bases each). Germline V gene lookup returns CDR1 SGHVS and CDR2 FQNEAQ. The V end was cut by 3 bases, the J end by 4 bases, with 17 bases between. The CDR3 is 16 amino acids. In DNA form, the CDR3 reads TGTGCCAGCAGCTTGCCGGGACGAGAGCCGGCAGATACGCAGTATTTT. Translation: CASSLPGREPADTQYF.

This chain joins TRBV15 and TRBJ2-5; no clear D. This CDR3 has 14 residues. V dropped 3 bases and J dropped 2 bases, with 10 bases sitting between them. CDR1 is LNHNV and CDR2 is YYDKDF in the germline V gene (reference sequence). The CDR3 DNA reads TGTGCCACCAGCAGCGAGACAAAACAAGAGACCCAGTACTTC. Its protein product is CATSSETKQETQYF.

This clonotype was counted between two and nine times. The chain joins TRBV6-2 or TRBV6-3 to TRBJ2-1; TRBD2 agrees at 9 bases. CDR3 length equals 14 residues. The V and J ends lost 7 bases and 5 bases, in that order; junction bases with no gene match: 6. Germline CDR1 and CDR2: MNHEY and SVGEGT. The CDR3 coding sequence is TGTGCCAGCAATTTGGGACTAGCTCACAATGAGCAGTTCTTC. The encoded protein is CASNLGLAHNEQFF.

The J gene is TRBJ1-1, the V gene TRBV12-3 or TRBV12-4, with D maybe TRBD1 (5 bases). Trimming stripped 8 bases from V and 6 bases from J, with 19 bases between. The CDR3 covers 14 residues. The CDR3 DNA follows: TGTGCCAGCGGGACGGAGTCAGCGATCGCTGAAGCTTTCTTT. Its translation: CASGTESAIAEAFF.